The subject of this entry is one T cell receptor beta chain. The repertoire was sequenced with immunoSEQ multiplex PCR; TCRdb's copy has only in-frame clones and lacks some. The table records around 330,000 clones, 90% of them present only once. CDR1 and CDR2 (germline): MGHRA, YSYEKL. The V and J ends lost 0 bases and 4 bases respectively, with 10 bases between them. The CDR3 is 15 amino acids. The sample belongs to a study of blood T cell repertoires in COVID-19. Sequencing used PBMCs or T cells enriched from blood (not recorded which). This sequence joins TRBV4-1 and TRBJ2-1; D remains unclear. This TCR was recovered from a man aged 55 to 70 who had recovered from COVID-19. The CDR3 DNA follows: TGCGCCAGCAGCCAAGAATTTCTCTTATACAATGAGCAGTTCTTC. It is translated as CASSQEFLLYNEQFF.